This T cell receptor (beta chain) originates from a study of T cells in Graves' hyperthyroidism and ophthalmopathy. About the study: Pretreatment peripheral blood was obtained at initial diagnosis. The study, taken as a whole, reports: Ophthalmopathy was predicted by the model a median of approximately 6.6 months ahead of onset.

Amplification targeted TCR beta CDR3 regions from RNA transcripts. In the first-round RT-PCR of the TCR CDR3, the HTBI primer set was used. TCRdb reprocessed the multiplex PCR reads via MiXCR and lists one record per CDR3 protein. The repertoire includes about 180,000 distinct CDR3 sequences, about 17% of them detected once, and roughly 30% sits in the top ten. Diagnosing involved the use of clinical symptoms, serum thyroxine and TRAb, thyroid ultrasound and orbital computed tomography. Germline CDR1 DFQATT, CDR2 SNEGSKA (reference sequence). V was clipped by 7 bases and J by 0 bases, with 11 bases between them. The CDR3 contains 13 residues. As to this clonotype: Antigen unknown.

The specimen sequenced was blood. The sequence was obtained from a woman in her 50s with Graves' hyperthyroidism. The J gene is TRBJ2-3, the V gene TRBV20-1, with no clear D. CDR3 in DNA: TGCAGTGTCTTCGACACGAGCACAGATACGCAGTATTTT. This codes for CSVFDTSTDTQYF.